This is a list of T cell receptor beta chains from one sample in a study of blood T cell repertoires in COVID-19. Clones were read by immunoSEQ multiplex PCR, and TCRdb kept only the in-frame ones, dropping some. Of about 90,000 clones listed, about nine tenths are singletons. Sequencing used peripheral blood. The source of these receptors is a male donor with acute or convalescent COVID-19. Each CDR3 is given with its conserved first and last residue. D genes are given only for firm matches. Some rows mark clone size as missing; the rest say once, few, many or name a class of expanded clone.

v_gene: TRBV7-9; j_gene: TRBJ1-2; len: 14; abundance: NA; d_gene: NA; CDR3aa: CASSPDRIGYGYTF
v_gene: TRBV7-3; j_gene: TRBJ2-3; len: 14; abundance: NA; d_gene: TRBD2; CDR3aa: CASSSSGGASAQYF
v_gene: TRBV5-1; j_gene: TRBJ2-1; len: 17; abundance: NA; d_gene: TRBD2; CDR3aa: CASSPRTSGGSSGEQFF
v_gene: TRBV19; j_gene: TRBJ1-5; len: 15; abundance: NA; d_gene: TRBD1; CDR3aa: CASSIDRGRGQPQHF
v_gene: TRBV5-1; j_gene: TRBJ1-6; len: 15; abundance: NA; d_gene: TRBD1; CDR3aa: CASSPSGQPNSPLHF
v_gene: TRBV10-3; j_gene: TRBJ2-3; len: 14; abundance: NA; d_gene: TRBD2; CDR3aa: CAIPTGGAADTQYF
v_gene: TRBV28; j_gene: TRBJ2-7; len: 13; abundance: NA; d_gene: TRBD2; CDR3aa: CASSLGSGDEQYF
v_gene: TRBV9; j_gene: TRBJ2-1; len: 14; abundance: NA; d_gene: NA; CDR3aa: CASSVDRRGNEQFF
v_gene: TRBV9; j_gene: TRBJ2-7; len: 16; abundance: NA; d_gene: TRBD2; CDR3aa: CASSVSWGGVAYEQYF
v_gene: TRBV24-1; j_gene: TRBJ1-5; len: 15; abundance: NA; d_gene: TRBD1; CDR3aa: CATSGDTGGSQPQHF
v_gene: TRBV6-4; j_gene: TRBJ1-6; len: 13; abundance: NA; d_gene: NA; CDR3aa: CASSETGSSPLHF
v_gene: TRBV5-1; j_gene: TRBJ2-7; len: 14; abundance: NA; d_gene: TRBD1; CDR3aa: CASSRDRARNEQYF
v_gene: TRBV6-5; j_gene: TRBJ1-2; len: 13; abundance: NA; d_gene: NA; CDR3aa: CASRDTANYGYTF
v_gene: TRBV10-3; j_gene: TRBJ2-5; len: 16; abundance: NA; d_gene: TRBD1; CDR3aa: CAISESGTGGQETQYF
v_gene: TRBV4-2; j_gene: TRBJ2-2; len: 15; abundance: NA; d_gene: TRBD2; CDR3aa: CASSQPGLHPGELFF
v_gene: TRBV7-3; j_gene: TRBJ2-6; len: 18; abundance: NA; d_gene: TRBD1; CDR3aa: CTSSPEGTGSSGANVLTF
v_gene: TRBV29-1; j_gene: TRBJ2-5; len: 13; abundance: few; d_gene: TRBD1; CDR3aa: CSVAGTGEETQYF
v_gene: TRBV4-1; j_gene: TRBJ2-2; len: 15; abundance: NA; d_gene: TRBD1; CDR3aa: CASSRTVTGAGELFF
v_gene: TRBV10-3; j_gene: TRBJ2-5; len: 14; abundance: NA; d_gene: NA; CDR3aa: CAISVGLSDETQYF
v_gene: TRBV11-3; j_gene: TRBJ1-1; len: 13; abundance: once; d_gene: NA; CDR3aa: CASSLGLTSEAFF
v_gene: TRBV5-1; j_gene: TRBJ1-6; len: 15; abundance: NA; d_gene: NA; CDR3aa: CASSLGPGNNSPLHF
v_gene: TRBV7-2; j_gene: TRBJ2-3; len: 16; abundance: NA; d_gene: TRBD2; CDR3aa: CASSLAAGGGADTQYF
v_gene: TRBV5-4; j_gene: TRBJ1-1; len: 14; abundance: NA; d_gene: TRBD1; CDR3aa: CASSTHRGLTEAFF
v_gene: TRBV28; j_gene: TRBJ1-4; len: 14; abundance: NA; d_gene: NA; CDR3aa: CASSYPNRYEKLFF
v_gene: TRBV6-5; j_gene: TRBJ2-7; len: 14; abundance: NA; d_gene: NA; CDR3aa: CASSYSVRVREQYF
v_gene: TRBV7-2; j_gene: TRBJ2-5; len: 13; abundance: NA; d_gene: NA; CDR3aa: CASSLQDKETQYF
v_gene: TRBV7-2; j_gene: TRBJ1-1; len: 13; abundance: NA; d_gene: NA; CDR3aa: CASSLAQGTEAFF
v_gene: TRBV13; j_gene: TRBJ2-3; len: 16; abundance: NA; d_gene: TRBD2; CDR3aa: CASSLASGGRTDTQYF
v_gene: TRBV6-5; j_gene: TRBJ2-2; len: 12; abundance: NA; d_gene: TRBD2; CDR3aa: CASWGGGGELFF
v_gene: TRBV29-1; j_gene: TRBJ2-1; len: 14; abundance: NA; d_gene: TRBD1; CDR3aa: CSVRTGGGLVQQFF
v_gene: TRBV15; j_gene: TRBJ1-5; len: 14; abundance: NA; d_gene: NA; CDR3aa: CATSSRAQGQPQHF
v_gene: TRBV7-2; j_gene: TRBJ1-2; len: 13; abundance: NA; d_gene: TRBD1; CDR3aa: CASSLGGQGPPGF
v_gene: TRBV6-5; j_gene: TRBJ1-4; len: 12; abundance: NA; d_gene: TRBD1; CDR3aa: CASSQGARKLFF
v_gene: TRBV3-1/TRBV3-2; j_gene: TRBJ2-5; len: 16; abundance: NA; d_gene: TRBD1; CDR3aa: CASSQEGQGAEETQYF
v_gene: TRBV19; j_gene: TRBJ1-2; len: 13; abundance: NA; d_gene: NA; CDR3aa: CASRPGKDYGYTF